Detailed here is one T cell receptor beta chain. Combining a sample-barcoded 5' primer with a J-beta primer mix, a second PCR ran for roughly 6 to 12 cycles. Each CDR3 protein gets one entry after TCRdb re-called the 5' RACE reads with MiXCR. The repertoire holds roughly 860,000 distinct CDR3 sequences, with about 59% as singletons. The CDR3 runs 17 residues. Germline assignment: CDR1 SGDLS and CDR2 YYNGEE. The V segment lost 0 bases and the J segment 0 bases; nucleotides outside the gene matches: 5. The sample originates from a study of blood T cells in healthy people across ages. This TCR derives from a man aged 25-45 years in good health. V gene TRBV9 combines with J gene TRBJ2-1; 8 bases match TRBD1. The sample was blood. Here the CDR3 DNA reads TGTGCCAGCAGCGTAGATCACAGGGGGGACTCCTACAATGAGCAGTTCTTC. Translated, it gives CASSVDHRGDSYNEQFF.